Below are 30 T cell receptor beta chains sequenced from a single sample in a study of tumor and adjacent non-tumor tissue in lung cancer. RNA was extracted from bulk tissue without any cell sorting. Three rounds of nested PCR, following a modified ARM-PCR protocol, produced the TCRbeta library. TCRdb redid the calling of the multiplex PCR reads with MiXCR, one entry per CDR3 protein. The sample records tens of thousands of distinct CDR3 sequences, around 60% being singletons. Sequenced material: lung tumor tissue. The receptors come from a man aged 45 to 65 with non-small cell lung cancer.

The genes are TRBV20-1 and TRBJ2-5; D remains unclear. This CDR3 contains 17 residues. The germline V gene encodes CDR1 DFQATT and CDR2 SNEGSKA (reference sequence). V lost 2 bases, J lost 2 bases, and 21 bases lay in between. The CDR3 loop reads CSARTRSPLKSQETQYF. Written as DNA, the CDR3 is TGCAGTGCTAGAACTCGAAGTCCCCTCAAGAGTCAAGAGACCCAGTACTTC.

As to this clonotype: A much bigger clone sits one base away, suggesting this may be a read error. This rearrangement joins TRBV5-6 to TRBJ2-3; D remains ambiguous. This CDR3 is built from 14 residues. From germline, CDR1 is SGHDT and CDR2 YYEEEE. V lost 0 bases and J lost 7, with 12 bases in between. The CDR3, as DNA: TGTGCCAGCAGCTTGGCGTACATAGCATATACGCAGTATTTT. It yields the protein CASSLAYIAYTQYF. The full variable domain, rest sourced from reference TRBV5-6 and TRBJ2-3, is DAGVTQSPTHLIKTRGQQVTLRCSPKSGHDTVSWYQQALGQGPQFIFQYYEEEERQRGNFPDRFSGHQFPNYSSELNVNALLLGDSALYLCASSLAYIAYTQYFGPGTRLTVL.

The J gene is TRBJ1-6, the V gene TRBV7-8; D is undetermined. Looked up from germline, CDR1 is SGHVS and CDR2 is FQNEAQ. Trimming took 1 base from V and 10 from J, leaving 17 bases between them. The CDR3 length is 16 residues. In DNA form, the CDR3 reads TGTGCCAGCAGCTTAGAGGTCGACGGGAGACAATCACCCCTCCACTTT. Encoded protein: CASSLEVDGRQSPLHF.

As regards this clonotype: Relative to the germline gene, one junction end is altered; a read error may explain this. The V call is TRBV5-1, the J call TRBJ1-2, with TRBD1 matching 9 bases. The CDR3 extends over 16 amino acids. The V gene's germline CDR1 is SGHRS and CDR2 YFSETQ. The CDR3 DNA reads as TGCGCCAGCAGCACTGACTCGGGACAGGGTATTTATGGCTGCACCTTC. Its translation is CASSTDSGQGIYGCTF.

This clonotype was counted at least ten times. The CDR3: CASSALGTGIGYTF. CDR3 nucleotide sequence: TGTGCCAGCAGTGCTTTGGGGACAGGGATTGGCTACACCTTC. The chain recombines TRBV2 with TRBJ1-2; the match to TRBD1 covers 9 bases. The germline CDR1 and CDR2 sequences are SNHLY and FYNNEI. V gave up 4 bases and J gave up 7 bases; unmatched junction bases: 7. The CDR3 extends over 14 amino acids.

The chain joins TRBV4-2 to TRBJ2-2; TRBD2 matches 8 bases. V shed 9 bases and J 8 bases; nucleotides not matched to a gene: 8. Germline V gene sequence: CDR1 LGHNA, CDR2 YNFKEQ. The CDR3 consists of 13 residues. CDR3 residues: CASFSGNYGELFF. As DNA, the CDR3 is TGTGCCAGTTTTAGCGGGAACTATGGGGAGCTGTTTTTT.

The V gene is TRBV25-1, the J gene TRBJ2-3; TRBD2 agrees at 9 bases. The junction had 10 bases not matched to a gene; V was cut back by 6 bases and J by 6 bases. This CDR3 is built from 15 residues. The germline gives CDR1 MGHDK, CDR2 SYGVNS. The CDR3 DNA reads as TGTGCCAGCAGGAGATCTAGCGGGGTACCGGATACGCAGTATTTT. Its protein product is CASRRSSGVPDTQYF.

On this clonotype itself: This sequence may be a read error, since a much larger clone differs from it by one base. V gene TRBV5-4 combines with J gene TRBJ2-1; weak D call: TRBD1 (6 bases). Looked up from germline, CDR1 is SGHNT and CDR2 is YYREEE (reference sequence). The length of the CDR3 is 15 residues. In DNA, the CDR3 is TGTGCCAGCAGCTTGGTACAGGGTATCCACAATGAGCAGCTCTTC. Amino acid sequence: CASSLVQGIHNEQLF.

As for this clonotype: At one boundary the junction diverges from the germline segment, which might be a read error. The chain combines TRBV29-1 with TRBJ2-5, with 7 bases identical to TRBD2. The V gene's germline CDR1 is SQVTM and CDR2 ANQGSEA. This CDR3 has 15 residues. CDR3 nucleotide sequence: TGCGGCGTCGGGCTGACTGGCGGGAGAGGGGAGACCCAGTACTTC. Translating gives CGVGLTGGRGETQYF.

In this sample, this clonotype turned up a few times. A read error is possible here, since a much larger clone lies one base away. This CDR3 is missing its conserved last phenylalanine or tryptophan, likely due to a read error. The CDR3 is CASSPGGQVFNQPQHS. The CDR3 DNA sequence: TGTGCCAGCAGCCCTGGAGGGCAGGTCTTCAATCAGCCCCAGCATTCT. The V gene is TRBV5-6, the J gene TRBJ1-5; D uncertain. This CDR3 region has 16 residues. Trimming pared 4 bases from V and 3 bases from J, leaving 17 bases between. Germline CDR1 reads SGHDT; CDR2 reads YYEEEE.

A remark on this clonotype: One end of the junction is discordant with germline, which a read error may explain. The chain is built from TRBV10-2 and TRBJ2-7; D is possibly TRBD1 or TRBD2 (5 bases each). The length of the CDR3 is 15 residues. CDR1 is WSHSY and CDR2 is SAAADI in the germline V gene. The CDR3 bases are TGCGCCACCGAACTGGGGGTGGGCGGCTCCTACGAGCAGTGCTTC. This sequence encodes CATELGVGGSYEQCF.

This clonotype came up a few times. A much more abundant neighbour one base away suggests this may be a read error. V and J are TRBV6-2 or TRBV6-3 and TRBJ2-1; D is possibly TRBD1 (6 bases). This CDR3 spans 14 amino acids. The V end lost 6 bases, the J end lost 8 bases, and 17 bases lay between the germline ends. CDR1 and CDR2 from the germline V gene are MNHEY and SVGEGT. CDR3 coding DNA: TGTGCCAGCAGCCAGGGACACGGGTTCGATGAGCAGTTCTTC. This codes for CASSQGHGFDEQFF.

Comment on this clonotype: A single base separates this from a much larger clone, so it may be a read error. This chain joins TRBV28 and TRBJ1-2; 10 bases map to TRBD1. The CDR3 loop spans 18 amino acids. V shed 1 base and J 5 bases; nucleotides not matched to a gene: 13. Germline assignment: CDR1 MDHEN and CDR2 SYDVKM. The CDR3 DNA is TGTGCCAGCAGTTTATTCGGCACCCAGACAGGGGGCGAATATGGCTACACCTTC. Protein product: CASSLFGTQTGGEYGYTF.

Details on this clonotype: Sequence at one end of the junction differs from germline and may be a read error. J is TRBJ1-1 and V is TRBV6-5; D uncertain. There are 14 residues in the CDR3. CDR1 and CDR2 from the germline V gene are MNHEY and SVGAGI. The CDR3 here is CAISGRSSAPETFF. CDR3 bases: TGTGCCATCAGCGGACGGAGCTCGGCCCCTGAAACTTTCTTT.

In the case of this clonotype: This likely comes from a read error, as the CDR3 has no conserved phenylalanine or tryptophan at its end. The chain joins TRBV5-1 to TRBJ2-7; D possibly matches TRBD1 or TRBD2 (6 bases each). CDR3 size: 14 residues. The germline V and J ends were trimmed by 6 bases and 7 bases, with 20 bases remaining between them. CDR1 SGHRS and CDR2 YFSETQ come from the germline V gene. The CDR3 nucleotides are TGCGCCAGCATCTTCGGGGGCCCCCCGGGAGAGCAGTACCTC. Translating gives CASIFGGPPGEQYL.

The chain has TRBV5-1 and TRBJ2-1; 8 bases are a match to TRBD2. Trimming at V came to 1 base and at J to 7 bases, leaving 19 bases not matched to a gene. The CDR3 consists of 19 residues. Germline assignment: CDR1 SGHRS and CDR2 YFSETQ. CDR3 region: CASSLWPLRGLVEGNEQFF. CDR3 DNA sequence: TGCGCCAGCAGCTTGTGGCCCTTAAGGGGACTAGTTGAGGGAAATGAGCAGTTCTTC.

The count of this clonotype is one. The chain joins TRBV29-1 to TRBJ2-7; 10 bases line up with TRBD2. The CDR3 consists of 14 residues. Germline V gene lookup returns CDR1 SQVTM and CDR2 ANQGSEA. CDR3 in amino acids: CSAWSSGSLYEQYF. The CDR3 nucleotides read TGCAGTGCATGGTCTAGCGGGAGCCTCTACGAGCAGTACTTC.

Comments on this clonotype: One base away lies a much larger clone, so this may be a sequencing read error. V usage is TRBV4-2 and J usage is TRBJ2-7, with D unclear. V was clipped by 1 base and J by 2 bases, with 12 bases between them. Germline V gene data show CDR1 as LGHNA and CDR2 as YNFKEQ. The CDR3 loop spans 15 amino acids. CDR3 protein: CASSQGSVSPYEQYF. The CDR3, as DNA: TGTGCCAGCAGCCAAGGGTCCGTGAGCCCCTACGAGCAGTACTTC.

A note on this clonotype: A read error may be the cause here, since a much bigger clone is one base away. V and J are TRBV6-2 or TRBV6-3 and TRBJ2-3, with 8 bases aligning to TRBD2. The CDR3 spans 13 residues. Germline loops: CDR1 MNHEY, CDR2 SVGEGT. CDR3 sequence (DNA): TGTGTCAGCCAGACTAGCGCCTCAGATACGCAGTATTTT. As protein: CVSQTSASDTQYF.

This clonotype was recorded only once. An end of the junction does not agree with germline; a read error may underlie this. The genes are TRBV6-5 and TRBJ2-2; TRBD1 aligns across 9 bases. Per the germline V gene, CDR1 is MNHEY and CDR2 is SVGAGI. The CDR3 is 19 amino acids. The CDR3 DNA follows: TGTGCCGGCAGTCAACACCTGAGAGGCGGGACAGGGAACACCTGGGAGCTGTTTTTT. Translation gives CAGSQHLRGGTGNTWELFF.

About this clonotype itself: This may stem from a read error, because a much larger clone lies one nucleotide away. The CDR3 does not end in the conserved phenylalanine or tryptophan, so this is likely a read error. The CDR3 bases are TGTGCATGGAGCAGGGCCCCGTATTTAGCGGGAGGGCGTACAGATGAGCAGTTCCTC. Its protein is CAWSRAPYLAGGRTDEQFL. The V gene is TRBV30, the J gene TRBJ2-1; 11 nucleotides agree with TRBD2. Germline CDR1 and CDR2: GTSNPN and SVGIG (reference sequence). The length of the CDR3 is 19 residues.

As regards this clonotype: A junction end diverges from the germline sequence, so it may reflect a read error. The V call is TRBV6-2 or TRBV6-3, the J call TRBJ2-1, with no clear D. CDR1 is MNHEY and CDR2 is SVGEGT in the germline V gene. This CDR3 spans 12 amino acids. CDR3 protein: CSRCSSYNEQLF. The CDR3 bases are TGTTCCAGATGCAGCTCCTACAATGAGCAGCTCTTC.

This clonotype was observed a single time. At one of its ends the junction is not consistent with the germline gene, which may arise from a read error. This chain's CDR3 is CASSLDMEAFF. CDR3 nucleotide sequence: TGTGCCAGTAGCTTGGACATGGAAGCTTTCTTT. This chain joins TRBV5-6 and TRBJ1-1, with a weak D call TRBD1 (5 bases). The CDR3 runs to 11 residues. CDR1 and CDR2 (germline): SGHDT, YYEEEE.

This clonotype was counted a few times. The CDR3 region is CAWTRGKQETQYF. CDR3 nucleotides: TGTGCCTGGACCCGAGGGAAGCAAGAGACCCAGTACTTC. The gene calls are TRBV30 and TRBJ2-5, with D maybe TRBD2 (5 bases). The CDR3 loop spans 13 amino acids. The germline V gene has CDR1 GTSNPN and CDR2 SVGIG (reference sequence). V dropped 4 bases and J dropped 2 bases, with 11 bases sitting between them.

This clonotype has ten or more counts. The chain employs TRBV6-5 and TRBJ2-1; D is undetermined. Looked up from germline, CDR1 is MNHEY and CDR2 is SVGAGI. The CDR3 spans 12 residues. Between the trimmed V and J ends, which lost 8 bases and 6 bases, there was a span of 11 bases. The CDR3 DNA is TGTGCCAGCGCCCAGAAAGGCAATGAGCAGTTCTTC. It is translated as CASAQKGNEQFF.

This clonotype was picked up one time. A much larger clonotype is one base distant, so this may be a read error. This sequence joins TRBV7-8 and TRBJ2-3; D perhaps matches TRBD1 (6 bases). V lost 2 bases, J lost 1 base, and 13 bases lay in between. Germline loops: CDR1 SGHVS, CDR2 FQNEAQ. This CDR3 comprises 16 residues. The CDR3 coding sequence is TGTGCCAGCAGCTTAATGGGACAAGCGGGCACAGATACGCAGTATTTT. It translates to CASSLMGQAGTDTQYF.

The V gene is TRBV11-3, the J gene TRBJ2-5, with 10 bases aligning to TRBD2. J gave up 2 bases and V 9 bases, and 15 bases lay outside the gene matches. This CDR3 is 17 amino acids long. Germline V gene lookup returns CDR1 SGHNT and CDR2 YENEEA. CDR3 nucleotides: TGTGCCAGAACCTTATCGGCTAGCGGGGGTATACAAGAGACCCAGTACTTC. Translating it yields CARTLSASGGIQETQYF.

This clonotype was detected only a few times. One end of the junction is discordant with germline, which a read error may explain. The J gene is TRBJ2-5, the V gene TRBV6-6; 9 bases line up with TRBD1. Germline V CDR1 and CDR2: MNHNY, SVGAGI (reference sequence). The CDR3 loop spans 15 amino acids. The CDR3 DNA reads as TGTGCCAGTACCCTTAACAGGGGGCAAGAAGAGAGCCAGTACTTC. This sequence encodes CASTLNRGQEESQYF.

On this clonotype: At one of its ends the junction is not consistent with the germline gene, which may arise from a read error. This sequence joins TRBV6-2 or TRBV6-3 and TRBJ2-1; D may be TRBD1 or TRBD2 (5 bases each). CDR1 and CDR2 (germline): MNHEY, SVGEGT. The CDR3 spans 14 residues. For the CDR3, the DNA is TGTGCCAGCAGTTATGATTTATGGGGGAATGAGCAGCTCTTC. Translation: CASSYDLWGNEQLF.

Many counts were recorded for this clonotype. V gene TRBV29-1 combines with J gene TRBJ2-4; D gene unclear. CDR1 is SQVTM, CDR2 ANQGSEA, per germline. V lost 4 bases and J 0 bases, leaving 7 bases between the germline ends. This CDR3 contains 13 residues. CDR3 region: CSVAGSAKNIQYF. In DNA form, the CDR3 reads TGCAGCGTTGCCGGGTCAGCCAAAAACATTCAGTACTTC.